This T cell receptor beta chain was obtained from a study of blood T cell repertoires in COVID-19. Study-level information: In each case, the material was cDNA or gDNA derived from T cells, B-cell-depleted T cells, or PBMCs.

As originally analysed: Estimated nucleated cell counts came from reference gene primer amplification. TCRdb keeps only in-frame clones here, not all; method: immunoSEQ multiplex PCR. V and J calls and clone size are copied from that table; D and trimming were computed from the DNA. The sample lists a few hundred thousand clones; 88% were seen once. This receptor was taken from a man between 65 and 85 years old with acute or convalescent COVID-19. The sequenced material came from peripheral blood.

The DNA for the CDR3 is TGTGCCAGCACGGAGGGCTATGGCTACACCTTC. Protein product: CASTEGYGYTF. This sequence joins TRBV28 and TRBJ1-2; D not certain. Between the trimmed V and J ends, which lost 7 bases and 4 bases, there was a span of 7 bases. In germline, CDR1 is MDHEN, CDR2 SYDVKM. CDR3 length equals 11 residues.